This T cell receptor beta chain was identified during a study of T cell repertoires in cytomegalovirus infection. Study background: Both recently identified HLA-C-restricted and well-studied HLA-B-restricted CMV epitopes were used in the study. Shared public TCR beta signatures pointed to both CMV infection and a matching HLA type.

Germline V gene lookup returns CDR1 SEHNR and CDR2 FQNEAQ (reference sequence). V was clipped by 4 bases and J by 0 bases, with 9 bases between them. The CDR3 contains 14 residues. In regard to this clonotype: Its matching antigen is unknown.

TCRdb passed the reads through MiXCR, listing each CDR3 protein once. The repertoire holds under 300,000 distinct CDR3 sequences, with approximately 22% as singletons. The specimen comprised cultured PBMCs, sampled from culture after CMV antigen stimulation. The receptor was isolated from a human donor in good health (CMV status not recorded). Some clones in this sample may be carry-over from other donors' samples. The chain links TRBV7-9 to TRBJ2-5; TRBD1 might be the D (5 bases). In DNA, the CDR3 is TGTGCCAGCAGCTCGACAGCGTACCAAGAGACCCAGTACTTC. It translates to CASSSTAYQETQYF.